This TCR beta chain is drawn from a study of blood T cell repertoires in COVID-19. The table came from immunoSEQ multiplex PCR; TCRdb's copy has only in-frame clones and leaves some out. The repertoire holds 300,000 to 350,000 clones, with around 87% as singletons. The table lists this clone with a count of one. The CDR3 sequence is 14 residues long. Unmatched junction bases numbered 10, after V lost 6 bases and J lost 6 bases. From germline, CDR1 is SNHLY and CDR2 FYNNEI. This chain links TRBV2 with TRBJ1-1, with 7 bases matching TRBD1. The clonotype comes from a man between 18 and 29 years old with active or convalescent COVID-19. Sequences were obtained from peripheral blood. CDR3 loop: CASRGGGGAAEAFF. CDR3 DNA sequence: TGTGCCAGCAGGGGTGGAGGGGGCGCCGCTGAAGCTTTCTTT.